What follows describes a single TCR beta chain. Original data processing: Researchers report that nucleated cell counts were estimated from reference gene primer amplification. The table came from immunoSEQ multiplex PCR; TCRdb's copy has only in-frame clones and leaves some out. Clone size and the V and J calls come from that table; the DNA yielded D and trimming. Of some 83,000 clones listed, around 90% are singletons. This sample was included in a study of blood T cell repertoires in COVID-19. Study-level background: The samples span acute and convalescent COVID-19 from the United States, Italy and Spain. The analysed material was cDNA or gDNA that came from T cells, B-cell-depleted T cells, or PBMCs.

This CDR3 comprises 17 residues. Germline CDR1 and CDR2: KGHDR and SFDVKD. V trimming: 5 bases; J trimming: 7 bases; junction bases outside the gene matches: 19. The gene calls are TRBV24-1 and TRBJ2-7, with TRBD1 matching 7 bases. The clonotype comes from a man in his forties or fifties with acute or convalescent COVID-19. Sequencing input: peripheral blood. The CDR3 protein is CATSALIGTEGEWEQYV. CDR3 bases: TGTGCCACCAGTGCTTTAATCGGGACAGAGGGAGAGTGGGAGCAGTACGTC.